The 19 T cell receptor beta chains in this list originate from one sample, sequenced in a study of Ad26.COV2.S vaccination and SARS-CoV-2 variants. TCRdb keeps only in-frame clones here, not all; method: immunoSEQ multiplex PCR. The data contain about 430,000 clones, about nine tenths of them singletons. Noted treatment: around 19 received Ad26.COV2.S at low or high dose, single or two shots; 5 received placebo; per-sample allocation not given. Sampling was performed 63 days after the first vaccine or placebo injection. The material sequenced was peripheral blood, taken in a trial of Ad26.COV2.S vaccine versus placebo. The source of these receptors is a person aged 18-65 years who received the Ad26.COV2.S COVID-19 vaccine or a placebo.

The CDR3 loop reads CASASSYNSPLHF. The CDR3 DNA reads as TGTGCCAGCGCCAGCTCCTATAATTCACCCCTCCACTTT. The chain uses TRBV28 and TRBJ1-6; D unresolved. V was shortened by 8 bases and J by 0 bases, with 5 bases between the two germline ends. Germline-derived CDR1 and CDR2 are MDHEN and SYDVKM. This CDR3 spans 13 amino acids.

This sequence joins TRBV14 and TRBJ2-1; D might be TRBD2 (5 bases). The germline V and J ends were trimmed by 2 bases and 3 bases, with 11 bases remaining between them. Germline CDR1 and CDR2: SGHDN and FVKESK. CDR3 length equals 15 residues. The DNA of the CDR3 is TGTGCCAGCAGCCAAAGGCTAGCTCGCTACAATGAGCAGTTCTTC. Its translation: CASSQRLARYNEQFF.

This chain joins TRBV7-9 and TRBJ2-2; 7 bases line up with TRBD1. Germline V gene lookup returns CDR1 SEHNR and CDR2 FQNEAQ (reference sequence). Trimming removed 1 base from V and 1 base from J; junction bases left unmatched: 0. The CDR3 runs to 15 residues. CDR3 coding DNA: TGTGCCAGCAGCTTAGGGACAGGGAACACCGGGGAGCTGTTTTTT. Translation: CASSLGTGNTGELFF.

This sequence joins TRBV27 and TRBJ1-5, with TRBD1 matching 8 bases. The CDR3 is 14 amino acids. The ends lost 5 bases at V and 7 bases at J; junction bases unmatched: 7. CDR1 MNHEY and CDR2 SMNVEV come from the germline V gene (reference sequence). The CDR3 sequence: CASSPDRVGQPQHF. Here the CDR3 DNA reads TGTGCCAGCAGTCCGGACAGGGTTGGACAGCCCCAGCATTTT.

This chain uses TRBV12-3 or TRBV12-4 with TRBJ2-2; unclear D gene. This CDR3 contains 13 residues. Trimming took off 5 bases at V and 3 bases at J, with 7 bases between the two ends. The CDR3 nucleotides read TGTGCCAGCAGTCTTAGTTACACCGGGGAGCTGTTTTTT. This sequence encodes CASSLSYTGELFF.

This chain joins TRBV19 and TRBJ1-1; D is perhaps TRBD1 (5 bases). Germline assignment: CDR1 LNHDA and CDR2 SQIVND (reference sequence). The V and J ends lost 3 bases and 5 bases respectively, with 10 bases between them. This CDR3 comprises 13 residues. The CDR3 coding sequence is TGTGCCAGTAGTATGGGGGAAGGGACTGAAGCTTTCTTT. This encodes CASSMGEGTEAFF.

This clone occurred once. The V gene is TRBV11-1, the J gene TRBJ2-7, with 8 positions matching TRBD2. The CDR3 is 16 residues long. Germline V gene lookup returns CDR1 SGHAT and CDR2 FQDESV (reference sequence). The V and J ends lost 4 bases and 2 bases, in that order; junction bases with no gene match: 10. The CDR3 loop reads CASSSRTSSGPYEQYF. Written as DNA, the CDR3 is TGTGCCAGCAGCTCCAGAACTTCTAGCGGGCCCTACGAGCAGTACTTC.

This clone was recorded once. Other DNA sequences in this specimen translate into the identical CDR3. V usage is TRBV5-1 and J usage is TRBJ2-7; tentative D call: TRBD2 (5 bases). In germline, CDR1 is SGHRS, CDR2 YFSETQ. The CDR3 loop spans 13 amino acids. V lost 4 bases to trimming and J lost 2 bases, with 10 bases between them. CDR3 region: CASSPEGAYEQYF. CDR3 nucleotide sequence: TGCGCCAGCAGCCCAGAGGGCGCCTACGAGCAGTACTTC.

The CDR3 region is CASRSIGGQAVSTDTQYF. For the CDR3, the DNA is TGTGCCAGCAGATCTATCGGGGGGCAAGCTGTTAGCACAGATACGCAGTATTTT. The V gene is TRBV28, the J gene TRBJ2-3; possible D gene TRBD2, 7 bases. The CDR3 runs to 18 residues. The V gene lost 6 bases and the J gene lost 0 bases, with 22 bases spanning the gap. Germline CDR1 and CDR2: MDHEN and SYDVKM.

The genes are TRBV6-5 and TRBJ1-2, with a possible D match to TRBD1 (6 bases). From germline, CDR1 is MNHEY and CDR2 SVGAGI. Trimming took 2 bases from V and 4 from J, leaving 17 bases between them. This CDR3 is 16 amino acids long. The DNA of the CDR3 is TGTGCCAGCAGTTACAGCGCGACAGGCAAATTCTATGGCTACACCTTC. This sequence encodes CASSYSATGKFYGYTF.

The rearrangement joins TRBV10-1 to TRBJ2-7; the match to TRBD1 covers 9 bases. CDR3 length equals 15 residues. Germline assignment: CDR1 WNHNN and CDR2 SYGVQD (reference sequence). V trimming: 6 bases; J trimming: 4 bases; junction bases outside the gene matches: 10. The CDR3 nucleotides are TGCGCCAGCAGCCATACAGGGGGCATGACTTACGAGCAGTACTTC. This codes for CASSHTGGMTYEQYF.

V gene TRBV30 combines with J gene TRBJ1-1; D is perhaps TRBD1 (5 bases). Trimming stripped 2 bases from V and 7 bases from J, with 8 bases between. Germline loops: CDR1 GTSNPN, CDR2 SVGIG (reference sequence). This CDR3 comprises 11 residues. CDR3 residues: CAWSQGLEAFF. The CDR3, as DNA: TGTGCCTGGAGTCAGGGACTTGAAGCTTTCTTT.

The genes are TRBV7-9 and TRBJ2-7; 10 bases agree with TRBD2. The CDR3 covers 14 residues. CDR1 and CDR2 from the germline V gene are SEHNR and FQNEAQ (reference sequence). The V gene end was trimmed by 4 bases and the J gene end by 3 bases; junction bases not matched to a gene: 3. CDR3 nucleotides: TGTGCCAGCAGCTCAGCTAGCGGGAGCTACGAGCAGTACTTC. It is translated as CASSSASGSYEQYF. Complete variable domain (other parts from reference TRBV7-9 and TRBJ2-7): DTGVSQNPRHKITKRGQNVTFRCDPISEHNRLYWYRQTLGQGPEFLTYFQNEAQLEKSRLLSDRFSAERPKGSFSTLEIQRTEQGDSAMYLCASSSASGSYEQYFGPGTRLTVT.

The V gene is TRBV29-1, the J gene TRBJ2-7; TRBD2 agrees at 8 bases. After removal of 6 bases from V and 7 bases from J, the junction contained 23 bases not matched to a gene. The CDR3 spans 17 residues. CDR1 SQVTM and CDR2 ANQGSEA come from the germline V gene. The CDR3 region is CSVTTSPRLGTRGEQYF. The CDR3 coding sequence is TGCAGCGTGACGACAAGCCCCAGACTGGGGACTAGGGGAGAGCAGTACTTC.

The chain is built from TRBV6-2 or TRBV6-3 and TRBJ2-7; 15 positions match TRBD2. Germline loops: CDR1 MNHEY, CDR2 SVGEGT. Trimming cost V 1 base and J 3 bases; bases outside gene matches: 10. The CDR3 extends over 19 amino acids. In DNA, the CDR3 is TGTGCCAGCAGTTACTACGGGACTAGCGGGAGGACCTACAACTACGAGCAGTACTTC. Protein product: CASSYYGTSGRTYNYEQYF.

This rearrangement joins TRBV18 to TRBJ1-5; 9 bases match TRBD1. Trimming took 3 bases from V and 7 from J; bases not matched to a gene: 7. Per the germline V gene, CDR1 is KGHSH and CDR2 is LQKENI. The CDR3 has 15 amino acids. The CDR3 region is CASSPLGQGGQPQHF. The DNA for the CDR3 is TGTGCCAGCTCACCTTTGGGACAGGGTGGACAGCCCCAGCATTTT.

The chain uses TRBV7-9 and TRBJ1-1, with D possibly matching TRBD1 (6 bases). CDR3 size: 14 residues. The V and J ends lost 6 bases and 2 bases respectively, with 13 bases between them. In germline, CDR1 is SEHNR, CDR2 FQNEAQ (reference sequence). As DNA, the CDR3 is TGTGCCAGCAGGGGGGGCGACGGTAACACTGAAGCTTTCTTT. The encoded protein is CASRGGDGNTEAFF.

This clone was seen only once. The genes are TRBV4-2 and TRBJ2-1, with TRBD2 matching 8 bases. The ends lost 1 base at V and 4 bases at J; junction bases unmatched: 6. The length of the CDR3 is 16 residues. Germline V gene lookup returns CDR1 LGHNA and CDR2 YNFKEQ. CDR3 protein: CASSQGGLAGYNEQFF. CDR3 in DNA: TGTGCCAGCAGCCAAGGGGGCCTAGCGGGTTACAATGAGCAGTTCTTC.

This clone was seen more than once but under ten times. For the CDR3, the DNA is TGTGCCAGCAGCTTAGGTCTTGGCAATCAGCCCCAGCATTTT. Its protein product is CASSLGLGNQPQHF. The J gene is TRBJ1-5, the V gene TRBV7-9; D ambiguous. Germline values: CDR1 SEHNR, CDR2 FQNEAQ (reference sequence). The V end was cut by 1 base, the J end by 2 bases, with 6 bases between. CDR3 length equals 14 residues.